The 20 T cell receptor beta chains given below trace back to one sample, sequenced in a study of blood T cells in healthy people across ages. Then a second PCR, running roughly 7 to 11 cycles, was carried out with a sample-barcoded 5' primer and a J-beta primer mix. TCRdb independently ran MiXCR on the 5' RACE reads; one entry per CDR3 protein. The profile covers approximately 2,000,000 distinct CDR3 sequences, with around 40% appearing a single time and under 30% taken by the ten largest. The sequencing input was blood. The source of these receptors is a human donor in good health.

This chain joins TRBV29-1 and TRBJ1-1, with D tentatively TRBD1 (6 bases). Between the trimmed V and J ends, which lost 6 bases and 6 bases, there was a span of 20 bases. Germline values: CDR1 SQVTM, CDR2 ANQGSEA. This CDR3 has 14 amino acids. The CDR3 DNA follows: TGCAGCGTCGTCGTCCAATTCGGGGGCGCTGAAGCTTTCTTT. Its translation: CSVVVQFGGAEAFF.

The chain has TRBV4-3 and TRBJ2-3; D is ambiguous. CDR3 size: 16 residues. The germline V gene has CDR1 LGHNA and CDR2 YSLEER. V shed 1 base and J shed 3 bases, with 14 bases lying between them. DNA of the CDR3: TGCGCCAGCAGCCAAGGCTTTATTGGGGTTACAGATACGCAGTATTTT. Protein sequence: CASSQGFIGVTDTQYF.

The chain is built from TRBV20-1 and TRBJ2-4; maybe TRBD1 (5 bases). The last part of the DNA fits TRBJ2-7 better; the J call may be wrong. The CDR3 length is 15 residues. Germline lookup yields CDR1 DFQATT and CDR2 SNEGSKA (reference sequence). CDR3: CSARDHWQDTYEQYF. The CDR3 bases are TGCAGTGCTAGAGATCACTGGCAGGACACCTACGAGCAGTACTTC.

The CDR3 loop reads CASSQARAGNYGYTF. The CDR3 region has the DNA TGCGCCAGCAGCCAAGCCAGGGCCGGTAACTATGGCTACACCTTC. J is TRBJ1-2 and V is TRBV4-1, with a possible D match to TRBD1 (5 bases). The V gene's germline CDR1 is MGHRA and CDR2 YSYEKL. The CDR3 is made up of 15 amino acids. V lost 1 base and J 1 base, leaving 10 bases between the germline ends.

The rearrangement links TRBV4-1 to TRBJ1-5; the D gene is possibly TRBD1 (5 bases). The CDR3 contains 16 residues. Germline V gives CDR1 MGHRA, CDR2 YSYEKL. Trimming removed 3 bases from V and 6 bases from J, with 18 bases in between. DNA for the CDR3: TGCGCCAGCAGCCATCGGCCCGGGGGGGGAGGTCAGCCCCAGCATTTT. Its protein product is CASSHRPGGGGQPQHF.

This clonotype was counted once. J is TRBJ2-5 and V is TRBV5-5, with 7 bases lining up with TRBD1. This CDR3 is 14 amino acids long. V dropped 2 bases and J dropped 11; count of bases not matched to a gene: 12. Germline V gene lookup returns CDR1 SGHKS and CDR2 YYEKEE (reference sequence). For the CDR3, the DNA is TGTGCCAGCAGCTTTCAAACAGGGGATTGGGAGCAGTACTTC. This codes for CASSFQTGDWEQYF. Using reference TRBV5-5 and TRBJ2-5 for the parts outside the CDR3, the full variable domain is DAGVTQSPTHLIKTRGQQVTLRCSPISGHKSVSWYQQVLGQGPQFIFQYYEKEERGRGNFPDRFSARQFPNYSSELNVNALLLGDSALYLCASSFQTGDWEQYFGPGTRLLVL.

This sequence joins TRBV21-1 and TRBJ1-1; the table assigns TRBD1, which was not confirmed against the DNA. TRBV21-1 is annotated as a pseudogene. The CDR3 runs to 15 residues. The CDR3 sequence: CASSKKKGQNTEAFF. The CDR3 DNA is TGTGCCAGCAGCAAAAAGAAGGGACAGAACACTGAAGCTTTCTTT.

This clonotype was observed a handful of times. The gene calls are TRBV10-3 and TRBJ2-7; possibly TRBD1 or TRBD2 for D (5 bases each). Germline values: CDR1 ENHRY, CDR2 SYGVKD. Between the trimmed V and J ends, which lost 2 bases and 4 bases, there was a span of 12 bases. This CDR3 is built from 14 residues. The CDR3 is CAISEKGETYEQYF. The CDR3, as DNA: TGTGCCATCAGTGAGAAAGGGGAGACGTACGAGCAGTACTTC.

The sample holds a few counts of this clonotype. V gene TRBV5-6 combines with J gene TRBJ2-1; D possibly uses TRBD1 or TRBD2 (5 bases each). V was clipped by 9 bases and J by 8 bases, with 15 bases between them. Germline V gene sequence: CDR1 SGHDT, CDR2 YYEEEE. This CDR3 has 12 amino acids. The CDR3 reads CATHLMGDEQFF. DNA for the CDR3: TGTGCCACCCATCTTATGGGGGATGAGCAGTTCTTC.

In DNA form, the CDR3 reads TGTGCCAGCAGCGTAGACACCTTTGACAATGAGCAGTTCTTC. This sequence encodes CASSVDTFDNEQFF. The chain couples TRBV9 to TRBJ2-1; D unresolved. The CDR3 has 14 residues. CDR1 and CDR2 from the germline V gene are SGDLS and YYNGEE. Between the trimmed V and J ends, which lost 0 bases and 5 bases, there was a span of 9 bases. Complete variable domain (other parts from reference TRBV9 and TRBJ2-1): DSGVTQTPKHLITATGQRVTLRCSPRSGDLSVYWYQQSLDQGLQFLIQYYNGEERAKGNILERFSAQQFPDLHSELNLSSLELGDSALYFCASSVDTFDNEQFFGPGTRLTVL.

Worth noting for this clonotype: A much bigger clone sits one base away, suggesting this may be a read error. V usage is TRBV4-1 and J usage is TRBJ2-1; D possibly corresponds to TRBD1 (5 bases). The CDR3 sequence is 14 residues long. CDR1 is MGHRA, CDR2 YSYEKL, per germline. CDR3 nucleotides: TGCGCCAGCAGCAGGGGTGGGTCCTACAATGAGCGGTTCTTC. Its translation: CASSRGGSYNERFF.

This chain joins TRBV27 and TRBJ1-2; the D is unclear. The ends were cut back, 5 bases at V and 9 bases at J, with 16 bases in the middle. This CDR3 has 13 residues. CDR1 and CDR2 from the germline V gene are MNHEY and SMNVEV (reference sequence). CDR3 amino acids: CASSPFQGYSYTF. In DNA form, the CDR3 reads TGTGCCAGCAGTCCCTTTCAAGGGTATAGCTACACCTTC.

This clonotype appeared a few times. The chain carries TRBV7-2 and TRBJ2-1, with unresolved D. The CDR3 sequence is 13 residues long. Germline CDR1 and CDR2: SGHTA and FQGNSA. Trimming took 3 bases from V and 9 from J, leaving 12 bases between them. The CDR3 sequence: CASSFSSRAEQFF. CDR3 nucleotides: TGTGCCAGCAGCTTCTCTAGTCGGGCTGAGCAGTTCTTC.

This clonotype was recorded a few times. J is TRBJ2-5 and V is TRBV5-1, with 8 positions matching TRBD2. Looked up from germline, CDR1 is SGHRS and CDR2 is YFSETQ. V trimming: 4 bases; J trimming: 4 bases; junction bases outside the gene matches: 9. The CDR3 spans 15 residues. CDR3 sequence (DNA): TGCGCCAGCAGCCCGGTGGGGCTAGCGGGAGAGACCCAGTACTTC. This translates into CASSPVGLAGETQYF. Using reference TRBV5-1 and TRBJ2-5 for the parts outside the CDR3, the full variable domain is KAGVTQTPRYLIKTRGQQVTLSCSPISGHRSVSWYQQTPGQGLQFLFEYFSETQRNKGNFPGRFSGRQFSNSRSEMNVSTLELGDSALYLCASSPVGLAGETQYFGPGTRLLVL.

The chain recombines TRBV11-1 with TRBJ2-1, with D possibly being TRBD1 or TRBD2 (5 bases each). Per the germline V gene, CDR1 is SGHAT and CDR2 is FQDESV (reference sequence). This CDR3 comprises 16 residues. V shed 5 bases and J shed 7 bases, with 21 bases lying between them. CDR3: CASSVSGAGDYNEQFF. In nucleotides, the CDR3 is TGTGCCAGCAGCGTTTCCGGGGCAGGCGACTATAATGAGCAGTTCTTC.

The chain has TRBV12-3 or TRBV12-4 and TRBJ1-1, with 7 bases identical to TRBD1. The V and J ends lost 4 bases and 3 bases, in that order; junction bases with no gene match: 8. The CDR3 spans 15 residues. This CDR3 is CASSSDATGDTEAFF. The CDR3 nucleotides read TGTGCCAGCAGTTCCGATGCAACAGGGGACACTGAAGCTTTCTTT.

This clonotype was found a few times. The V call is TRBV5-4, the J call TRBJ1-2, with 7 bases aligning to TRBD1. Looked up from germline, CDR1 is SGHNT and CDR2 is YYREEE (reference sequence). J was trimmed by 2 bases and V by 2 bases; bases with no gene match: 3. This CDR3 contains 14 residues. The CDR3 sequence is CASSFGQVNYGYTF. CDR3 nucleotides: TGTGCCAGCAGCTTCGGACAGGTCAACTATGGCTACACCTTC.

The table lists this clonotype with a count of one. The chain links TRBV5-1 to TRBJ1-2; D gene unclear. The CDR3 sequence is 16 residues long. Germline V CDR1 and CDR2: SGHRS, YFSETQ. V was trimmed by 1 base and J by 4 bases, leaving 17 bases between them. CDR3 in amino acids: CASSLMLGNSGYGYTF. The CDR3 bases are TGCGCCAGCAGCTTGATGTTGGGGAATAGTGGCTATGGCTACACCTTC.

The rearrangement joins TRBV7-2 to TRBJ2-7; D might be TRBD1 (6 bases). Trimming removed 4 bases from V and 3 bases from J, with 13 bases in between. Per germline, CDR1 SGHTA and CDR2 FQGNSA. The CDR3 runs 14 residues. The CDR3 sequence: CASSSGQYGYEQYF. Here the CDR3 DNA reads TGTGCCAGCAGCTCCGGACAGTATGGCTACGAGCAGTACTTC. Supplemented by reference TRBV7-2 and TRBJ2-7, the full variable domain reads GAGVSQSPSNKVTEKGKDVELRCDPISGHTALYWYRQSLGQGLEFLIYFQGNSAPDKSGLPSDRFSAERTGGSVSTLTIQRTQQEDSAVYLCASSSGQYGYEQYFGPGTRLTVT.

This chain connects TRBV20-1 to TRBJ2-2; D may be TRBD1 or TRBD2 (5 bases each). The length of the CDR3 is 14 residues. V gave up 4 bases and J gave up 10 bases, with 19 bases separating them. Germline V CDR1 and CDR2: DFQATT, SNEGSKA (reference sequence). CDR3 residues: CSATRDAGKEELFF. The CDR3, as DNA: TGCAGTGCTACCCGGGACGCCGGGAAGGAGGAGCTGTTTTTT.